The 9 T cell receptor beta chains below all came from one sample that was sequenced in a study of cytomegalovirus exposure and HLA in healthy donors. The PCR was carried out with 60 Vbeta primers and 13 Jbeta primers. Assay: immunoSEQ multiplex PCR; the TCRdb copy retains only in-frame clones and omits some. Of roughly 110,000 clones detected, approximately 71% appear once; the ten largest clones hold roughly 2.5%. Sequencing was carried out using PBMCs. Receptor source: a man between 40 and 49 years old in good health and CMV-seronegative.

This rearrangement joins TRBV5-1 to TRBJ2-1, with 8 bases aligning to TRBD2. Unmatched junction bases numbered 5, after V lost 0 bases and J lost 9 bases. CDR3 length equals 14 residues. Germline values: CDR1 SGHRS, CDR2 YFSETQ. CDR3 sequence: CASSLVAGGVEQFF. The CDR3 region has the DNA TGCGCCAGCAGCTTGGTTGCGGGGGGTGTTGAGCAGTTCTTC.

The chain carries TRBV2 and TRBJ2-1; a possible D gene is TRBD1 (6 bases). Trimming took 3 bases from V and 4 from J, leaving 13 bases between them. The CDR3 consists of 15 residues. Looked up from germline, CDR1 is SNHLY and CDR2 is FYNNEI. CDR3 coding DNA: TGTGCCAGCAGTGATGGGACACAACCATACAATGAGCAGTTCTTC. This sequence encodes CASSDGTQPYNEQFF. The complete variable domain, with remaining parts taken from reference TRBV2 and TRBJ2-1, reads EPEVTQTPSHQVTQMGQEVILRCVPISNHLYFYWYRQILGQKVEFLVSFYNNEISEKSEIFDDQFSVERPDGSNFTLKIRSTKLEDSAMYFCASSDGTQPYNEQFFGPGTRLTVL.

The CDR3 loop is CASSQGFQRGGRNEQFF. DNA of the CDR3: TGTGCCAGCAGCCAAGGCTTCCAGCGGGGGGGCCGGAATGAGCAGTTCTTC. The chain joins TRBV4-2 to TRBJ2-1, with 10 bases aligning to TRBD2. This CDR3 contains 17 residues. The V and J ends lost 1 base and 7 bases, in that order; junction bases with no gene match: 10. Germline CDR1 LGHNA, CDR2 YNFKEQ.

The chain joins TRBV14 to TRBJ1-2; 7 bases line up with TRBD1. This CDR3 has 16 residues. Trimming took 3 bases from V and 4 from J; bases not matched to a gene: 11. CDR1 and CDR2 (germline): SGHDN, FVKESK. This CDR3 reads CASSHTWTGSSYGYTF. In DNA form, the CDR3 reads TGTGCCAGCAGCCACACATGGACAGGATCTTCCTATGGCTACACCTTC. Complete variable domain (other parts from reference TRBV14 and TRBJ1-2): EAGVTQFPSHSVIEKGQTVTLRCDPISGHDNLYWYRRVMGKEIKFLLHFVKESKQDESGMPNNRFLAERTGGTYSTLKVQPAELEDSGVYFCASSHTWTGSSYGYTFGSGTRLTVV.

The chain is built from TRBV19 and TRBJ1-2, with a tentative D call TRBD1 (6 bases). Germline V gene lookup returns CDR1 LNHDA and CDR2 SQIVND (reference sequence). CDR3 size: 17 residues. V was pared by 5 bases and J by 7 bases, with 26 bases between. CDR3 nucleotides: TGTGCCAGTAGTCTGGCCTTACAGGGCGGGGGTTTCGGTGGCTACACCTTC. Translation gives CASSLALQGGGFGGYTF. The entire variable domain, with the rest obtained from reference TRBV19 and TRBJ1-2, is as follows: DGGITQSPKYLFRKEGQNVTLSCEQNLNHDAMYWYRQDPGQGLRLIYYSQIVNDFQKGDIAEGYSVSREKKESFPLTVTSAQKNPTAFYLCASSLALQGGGFGGYTFGSGTRLTVV.

The rearrangement links TRBV6-1 to TRBJ2-3; 7 bases agree with TRBD2. Germline values: CDR1 MNHNS, CDR2 SASEGT. The CDR3 is 13 residues long. The J segment lost 5 bases and the V segment lost 3 bases, leaving 2 bases of the junction unmatched. The CDR3 region is CASSDGLGDTQYF. The CDR3 DNA follows: TGTGCCAGCAGTGACGGACTAGGAGATACGCAGTATTTT.

The chain uses TRBV5-5 and TRBJ1-5; possibly TRBD1 for D (6 bases). Deletions cut 4 bases from V and 2 bases from J, with 13 bases between. Germline CDR1 reads SGHKS; CDR2 reads YYEKEE (reference sequence). This CDR3 contains 15 residues. The CDR3 sequence: CASSTVGGRNQPQHF. The CDR3 nucleotides are TGTGCCAGCAGCACGGTAGGGGGACGCAATCAGCCCCAGCATTTT.

The rearrangement joins TRBV19 to TRBJ1-5; unclear D gene. The germline V gene has CDR1 LNHDA and CDR2 SQIVND (reference sequence). The CDR3 spans 15 residues. Trimming shortened V by 5 bases and J by 2 bases, and 13 bases separated the two germline ends. The CDR3 region is CASSSPAGGNQPQHF. Here the CDR3 DNA reads TGTGCCAGTAGTTCCCCGGCCGGGGGCAATCAGCCCCAGCATTTT.

This clone has only one observation. The J gene is TRBJ1-1, the V gene TRBV7-9; 11 nucleotides align to TRBD1. The CDR3 loop spans 17 amino acids. Germline-derived CDR1 and CDR2 are SEHNR and FQNEAQ (reference sequence). The trim removed 2 bases at V and 0 bases at J, leaving 5 bases unmatched. CDR3 coding DNA: TGTGCCAGCAGCTTACTCGGGACAGGGGGGTTGAACACTGAAGCTTTCTTT. This sequence encodes CASSLLGTGGLNTEAFF.